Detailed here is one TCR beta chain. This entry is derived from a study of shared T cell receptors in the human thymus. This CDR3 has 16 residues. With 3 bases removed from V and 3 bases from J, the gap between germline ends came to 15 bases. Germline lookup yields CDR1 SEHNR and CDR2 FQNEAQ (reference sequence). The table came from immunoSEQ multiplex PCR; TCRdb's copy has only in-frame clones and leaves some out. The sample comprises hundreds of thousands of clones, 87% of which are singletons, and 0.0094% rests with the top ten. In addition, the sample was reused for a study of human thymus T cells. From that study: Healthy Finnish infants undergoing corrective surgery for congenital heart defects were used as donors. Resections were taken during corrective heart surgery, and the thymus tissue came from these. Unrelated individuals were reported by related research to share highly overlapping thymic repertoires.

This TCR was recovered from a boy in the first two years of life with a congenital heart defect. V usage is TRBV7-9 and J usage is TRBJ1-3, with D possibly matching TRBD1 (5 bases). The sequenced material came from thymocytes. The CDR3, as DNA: TGTGCCAGCAGCTTTTCAGGGATCGGGAGTGGAAACACCATATATTTT. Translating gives CASSFSGIGSGNTIYF.